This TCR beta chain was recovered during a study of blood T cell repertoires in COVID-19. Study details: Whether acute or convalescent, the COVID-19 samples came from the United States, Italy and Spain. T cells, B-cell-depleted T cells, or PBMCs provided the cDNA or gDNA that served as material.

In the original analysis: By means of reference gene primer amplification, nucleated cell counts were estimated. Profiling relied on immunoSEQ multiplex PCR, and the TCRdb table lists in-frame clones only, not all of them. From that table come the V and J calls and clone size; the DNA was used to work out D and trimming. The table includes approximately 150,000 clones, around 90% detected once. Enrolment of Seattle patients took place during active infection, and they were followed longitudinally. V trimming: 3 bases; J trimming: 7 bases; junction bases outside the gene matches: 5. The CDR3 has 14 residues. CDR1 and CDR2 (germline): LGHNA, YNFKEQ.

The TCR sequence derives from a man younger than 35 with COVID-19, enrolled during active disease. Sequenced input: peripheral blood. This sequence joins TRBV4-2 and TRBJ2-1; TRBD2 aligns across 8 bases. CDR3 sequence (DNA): TGTGCCAGCAGCCAGGGGACTAGACAAAATGAGCAGTTCTTC. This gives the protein CASSQGTRQNEQFF.